This T cell receptor (beta chain) was sequenced during a study of blood T cell repertoires in COVID-19. Study context: Acute-phase and convalescent COVID-19 samples originated in the United States, Italy and Spain.

As originally analysed: Amplifying reference gene primers gave estimates of nucleated cell counts. The assay was immunoSEQ multiplex PCR, and TCRdb's table has in-frame clones only and misses some. V and J calls and clone size are given by that table; D and trimming were obtained from the DNA. This table has around 300,000 clones, 88% appearing once. In germline, CDR1 is MDHEN, CDR2 SYDVKM. The CDR3 is made up of 14 amino acids. V was shortened by 8 bases and J by 4 bases, with 15 bases between the two germline ends. The sample taken for sequencing was PBMCs or T cells enriched from blood (not recorded which). The receptor was derived from a woman between 50 and 59 years old who had recovered from COVID-19. The genes are TRBV28 and TRBJ1-3; TRBD1 might be the D (6 bases). DNA for the CDR3: TGTGCCAGCCATGGGGGGGCAGGGGGAAACACCATATATTTT. Its translation: CASHGGAGGNTIYF. Together with reference TRBV28 and TRBJ1-3, the CDR3 gives the full variable domain: DVKVTQSSRYLVKRTGEKVFLECVQDMDHENMFWYRQDPGLGLRLIYFSYDVKMKEKGDIPEGYSVSREKKERFSLILESASTNQTSMYLCASHGGAGGNTIYFGEGSWLTVV.